This T cell receptor (beta chain) was sequenced during a study of blood T cell repertoires in COVID-19. Original data processing: Reference gene primer amplification yielded estimated nucleated cell counts. The repertoire was sequenced with immunoSEQ multiplex PCR; TCRdb's copy has only in-frame clones and lacks some. That table furnishes V, J and clone size, whereas the DNA furnished D and trimming. The table includes just under 65,000 clones, more than 65% detected once. The sample taken for sequencing was peripheral blood. This clonotype was sampled from a human donor in a cohort sampled during active COVID-19.

The CDR3 region is CASSSSGTKNIQYF. CDR3 sequence (DNA): TGCGCCAGCAGTTCGTCAGGTACCAAAAACATTCAGTACTTC. The chain employs TRBV5-1 and TRBJ2-4, with D uncertain. The CDR3 length is 14 residues. Per the germline V gene, CDR1 is SGHRS and CDR2 is YFSETQ. V lost 5 bases, J lost 2 bases, and 11 bases lay in between.